Below, 8 T cell receptor beta chains from the same sample are listed, as sequenced in a study of blood T cell repertoires in COVID-19. Only in-frame clones appear in the TCRdb table, and some are missing; sequencing was by immunoSEQ multiplex PCR. This sample carries almost 400,000 clones, about 87% of them seen once, and the ten largest clones take approximately 2.4%. The specimen sequenced was peripheral blood. The receptor set was obtained from a woman aged 60-70 years with COVID-19, enrolled during active disease.

J is TRBJ2-3 and V is TRBV5-1; TRBD2 matches 11 bases. The CDR3 totals 15 residues. CDR1 SGHRS and CDR2 YFSETQ come from the germline V gene. Germline trimming cut 6 bases from V and 6 bases from J; bases unmatched to any gene: 9. CDR3 sequence: CASNSLSGGVDTQYF. The DNA of the CDR3 is TGCGCCAGCAATTCCCTTAGCGGGGGGGTTGATACGCAGTATTTT.

V gene TRBV5-1 combines with J gene TRBJ1-2; 7 bases are shared with TRBD1. After removal of 4 bases from V and 8 bases from J, the junction contained 14 bases not matched to a gene. The CDR3 is made up of 15 amino acids. Germline V gene data show CDR1 as SGHRS and CDR2 as YFSETQ. CDR3 protein: CASSPRPDRLDGYTF. The CDR3 DNA sequence: TGCGCCAGCAGCCCCCGACCGGACAGGCTCGACGGCTACACCTTC.

The V gene is TRBV19, the J gene TRBJ1-6; tentatively, D is TRBD1 (5 bases). The germline gives CDR1 LNHDA, CDR2 SQIVND (reference sequence). The ends were cut back, 5 bases at V and 10 bases at J, with 21 bases in the middle. This CDR3 region has 16 residues. As DNA, the CDR3 is TGTGCCAGTAGTTCAGCAGGGAATCCCATCGGCTCACCCCTCCACTTT. Its protein product is CASSSAGNPIGSPLHF.

The chain uses TRBV18 and TRBJ2-1, with D perhaps matching TRBD2 (5 bases). The CDR3 spans 20 residues. V lost 2 bases to trimming and J lost 0 bases, with 23 bases between them. The germline gives CDR1 KGHSH, CDR2 LQKENI. CDR3 amino acids: CASSPYAPAVSASSYNEQFF. The CDR3 region has the DNA TGTGCCAGCTCACCATACGCCCCAGCGGTTAGCGCAAGCTCCTACAATGAGCAGTTCTTC.

This chain joins TRBV28 and TRBJ1-2; TRBD1 might be the D (6 bases). Trimming cost V 8 bases and J 7 bases, with 17 bases left between them. Germline V gene data show CDR1 as MDHEN and CDR2 as SYDVKM. The CDR3 has 13 residues. The CDR3 DNA reads as TGTGCCAGCTTTGGGTCGGGGGGCGGTGGCTACACCTTC. This codes for CASFGSGGGGYTF.

V gene TRBV5-5 combines with J gene TRBJ1-5, with D tentatively TRBD1 (6 bases). This CDR3 comprises 14 residues. V lost 4 bases and J 7 bases, leaving 15 bases between the germline ends. Germline CDR1 SGHKS, CDR2 YYEKEE (reference sequence). CDR3 protein: CASSPGTTGQPQHF. The CDR3 DNA sequence: TGTGCCAGCAGCCCGGGGACAACGGGCCAGCCCCAGCATTTT.

The chain couples TRBV2 to TRBJ1-2; 8 bases map to TRBD1. V trimming: 6 bases; J trimming: 4 bases; junction bases outside the gene matches: 7. Germline CDR1 is SNHLY and CDR2 is FYNNEI. This CDR3 has 14 amino acids. The CDR3 nucleotides read TGTGCCAGCAGAGCGACAGGGGTGGGCTATGGCTACACCTTC. Its translation: CASRATGVGYGYTF.

V and J are TRBV29-1 and TRBJ2-7; 10 positions match TRBD1. V trimming: 7 bases; J trimming: 6 bases; junction bases outside the gene matches: 12. The CDR3 runs 14 residues. From germline, CDR1 is SQVTM and CDR2 ANQGSEA. CDR3 coding DNA: TGCAGCGCCACATTGCGGACAGGGGGTTCCGAGCAGTACTTC. As protein: CSATLRTGGSEQYF.